A selection of T cell receptor beta chains follows, all from one sample in a study of regulatory T cells in long-lasting Graves disease. TCRdb used MiXCR to reprocess the multiplex PCR reads, holding one entry per CDR3 protein. The sample lists some 420,000 distinct CDR3 sequences, around a fifth occurring once. The material was peripheral blood mononuclear cells (PBMCs), obtained when the disease was refractory, from a patient treated with antithyroid drugs. These receptors all stem from a female donor with Graves disease. Both conserved end residues are part of each CDR3. The D gene is left open where the match is weak. Part of the rows lack a size; the others show once, few, many or a class for expanded clones.

abundance	j_gene	d_gene	v_gene	CDR3aa	CDR3nt
-	TRBJ1-1	-	TRBV18	CATASGGANTEAFF	TGTGCCACCGCGAGCGGGGGTGCGAACACTGAAGCTTTCTTT
few	TRBJ2-7	-	TRBV9	CASSPRSASYEQYF	TGTGCCAGCAGCCCTCGGAGCGCGTCCTACGAGCAGTACTTC
-	TRBJ2-2	TRBD2	TRBV20-1	CSARDVLAGNTGELFF	TGCAGTGCTAGAGATGTTCTAGCGGGGAACACCGGGGAGCTGTTTTTT
few	TRBJ2-5	-	TRBV25-1	CASSAGGWETQYF	TGTGCCAGCAGTGCAGGGGGGTGGGAGACCCAGTACTTC
few	TRBJ2-2	-	TRBV19	CASSPGAGGTGELFF	TGTGCCAGTAGTCCCGGAGCTGGTGGCACCGGGGAGCTGTTTTTT
few	TRBJ1-5	TRBD1	TRBV15	CATSMGQENQPQHF	TGTGCCACCAGCATGGGACAGGAAAATCAGCCCCAGCATTTT
many	TRBJ1-5	-	TRBV15	CATSLDRSSGPQHF	TGTGCCACCAGCCTCGACAGGTCGAGCGGTCCCCAGCATTTT
many	TRBJ1-2	-	TRBV12-3/TRBV12-4	CASSLLGGVYGYTF	TGTGCCAGCAGTTTGTTGGGGGGCGTCTATGGCTACACCTTC
-	TRBJ1-5	TRBD1	TRBV7-2	CASSLASVDRGYYSNQPQHF	TGTGCCAGCAGCTTAGCTTCAGTGGACAGGGGCTATTATAGCAATCAGCCCCAGCATTTT
-	TRBJ1-6	-	TRBV30	CAWSNALYNSPLHF	TGTGCCTGGAGTAACGCCCTGTATAATTCACCCCTCCACTTT
-	TRBJ1-3	-	TRBV20-1	CSASSSGNTIYF	TGCAGTGCCTCGTCCTCTGGAAACACCATATATTTT
-	TRBJ2-5	-	TRBV5-1	CASSLGEGSQYF	TGCGCCAGCAGCTTGGGAGAGGGCTCCCAGTACTTC
many	TRBJ1-1	TRBD1	TRBV29-1	CSVEDFQGVNTEAFF	TGCAGCGTTGAAGATTTTCAGGGGGTGAACACTGAAGCTTTCTTT
-	TRBJ2-1	TRBD2	TRBV20-1	CSARDRMREGLNEQFF	TGCAGTGCTAGAGATCGTATGCGGGAGGGTTTGAATGAGCAGTTCTTC
-	TRBJ1-2	-	TRBV7-2	CASSLEAGVGGYTF	TGTGCCAGCAGCTTAGAGGCGGGGGTAGGTGGCTACACCTTC
few	TRBJ1-5	TRBD1	TRBV6-1	CASRRTGTGSNQPQHF	TGTGCCAGCAGGAGAACCGGGACAGGCTCCAATCAGCCCCAGCATTTT
many	TRBJ2-5	TRBD2	TRBV27	CASSLMTSGTPETQYF	TGTGCCAGCAGTTTGATGACTAGCGGAACTCCTGAGACCCAGTACTTC
-	TRBJ1-2	-	TRBV20-1	CSAMTASGHNYGYTF	TGCAGTGCTATGACAGCATCTGGGCATAACTATGGCTACACCTTC
-	TRBJ1-2	TRBD1	TRBV24-1	CATSDPWTGNGYTF	TGTGCCACCAGTGATCCCTGGACAGGGAACGGCTACACCTTC
few	TRBJ1-3	-	TRBV3-1	CASSQVTDRNTIYF	TGTGCCAGCAGCCAAGTGACGGACCGAAACACCATATATTTT
many	TRBJ1-1	-	TRBV7-9	CASSSSLEAFF	TGTGCCAGCAGCTCCAGCCTTGAAGCTTTCTTT
many	TRBJ2-2	TRBD2	TRBV2	CASGGLSGRASGELFF	TGTGCCAGCGGGGGCCTTAGCGGGAGGGCCTCCGGGGAGCTGTTTTTT
few	TRBJ2-1	-	TRBV12-3/TRBV12-4	CASSPNTYNEQFF	TGTGCCAGCAGTCCCAACACCTACAATGAGCAGTTCTTC
many	TRBJ1-5	TRBD1	TRBV25-1	CASSGQGAPSNQPQHF	TGTGCCAGCAGTGGACAGGGGGCGCCGAGCAATCAGCCCCAGCATTTT
-	TRBJ2-1	TRBD1	TRBV10-3	CAISGDRVGYNEQFF	TGTGCCATCAGTGGGGACAGGGTCGGCTACAATGAGCAGTTCTTC
many	TRBJ1-1	-	TRBV3-1	CASWGGGNTEAFF	TGTGCCAGCTGGGGGGGGGGTAACACTGAAGCTTTCTTT
-	TRBJ2-6	TRBD2	TRBV27	CASSPNPGGGANVLTF	TGTGCCAGCAGCCCAAACCCGGGAGGGGGGGCCAACGTCCTGACTTTC
many	TRBJ1-1	-	TRBV9	CASSSSLGPEAFF	TGTGCCAGCAGCAGCTCCCTGGGGCCTGAAGCTTTCTTT
-	TRBJ1-2	TRBD1	TRBV30	CAWSGGQDQRYTF	TGTGCCTGGAGTGGGGGACAGGACCAGCGCTACACCTTC
many	TRBJ2-5	-	TRBV7-3	CASSPRHQETQYF	TGTGCCAGCAGCCCAAGGCACCAAGAGACCCAGTACTTC
many	TRBJ2-5	-	TRBV6-1	CASMGRMGRVGRETQYF	TGTGCCAGCATGGGGCGTATGGGAAGGGTGGGAAGGGAGACCCAGTACTTC
-	TRBJ2-7	-	TRBV6-5	CASSFTPPSYEQYF	TGTGCCAGCAGTTTTACTCCACCCTCCTACGAGCAGTACTTC
many	TRBJ1-2	-	TRBV5-1	CASSNRGQSYGYTF	TGCGCCAGCAGCAATCGCGGACAGTCCTATGGCTACACCTTC
many	TRBJ2-5	-	TRBV2	CASSEQGGQETQYF	TGTGCCAGCAGTGAGCAGGGCGGACAAGAGACCCAGTACTTC
-	TRBJ2-3	-	TRBV28	CASSLLEGALTDTQYF	TGTGCCAGCAGTTTATTGGAGGGGGCTTTGACAGATACGCAGTATTTT
few	TRBJ2-7	-	TRBV6-2/TRBV6-3	CASSWTGMEEQYF	TGTGCCAGCAGTTGGACCGGAATGGAGGAGCAGTACTTC
many	TRBJ1-2	-	TRBV28	CASSLEAGVYGYTF	TGTGCCAGCAGTTTAGAGGCAGGGGTCTATGGCTACACCTTC
-	TRBJ2-5	TRBD2	TRBV4-1	CASSQDGGGWSETQYF	TGCGCCAGCAGCCAAGATGGGGGGGGTTGGAGTGAGACCCAGTACTTC
-	TRBJ2-7	-	TRBV2	CASSEAGYEQCF	TGTGCCAGCAGTGAGGCGGGCTACGAGCAGTGCTTC
many	TRBJ2-2	-	TRBV5-8	CASSFRGELFF	TGTGCCAGCAGCTTTCGAGGGGAGCTGTTTTTT
few	TRBJ1-1	TRBD1	TRBV6-2/TRBV6-3	CASSFLTGVGMNTEAFF	TGTGCCAGCAGTTTCCTTACAGGGGTCGGAATGAACACTGAAGCTTTCTTT
-	TRBJ2-2	-	TRBV30	CAWTRLQASTGELFF	TGTGCCTGGACCCGGCTCCAGGCCTCCACCGGGGAGCTGTTTTTT
-	TRBJ2-7	TRBD2	TRBV2	CASRGGGLNYEQYF	TGTGCCAGCAGGGGGGGGGGTCTGAACTACGAGCAGTACTTC
many	TRBJ2-5	-	TRBV28	CASSFRWGETQYF	TGTGCCAGCAGTTTCCGCTGGGGGGAGACCCAGTACTTC
many	TRBJ2-5	TRBD1	TRBV7-2	CASSFPDRGETQYF	TGTGCCAGCAGCTTCCCCGACAGGGGAGAGACCCAGTACTTC
many	TRBJ1-4	-	TRBV7-2	CASRKGGDNEKLFF	TGTGCCAGCAGGAAGGGTGGAGATAATGAAAAACTGTTTTTT
many	TRBJ2-6	-	TRBV20-1	CSATGSGANVLTF	TGCAGTGCGACGGGGTCTGGGGCCAACGTCCTGACTTTC
many	TRBJ2-7	TRBD2	TRBV28	CASSFLAGGAEQYF	TGTGCCAGCAGTTTTCTAGCGGGAGGAGCCGAGCAGTACTTC
many	TRBJ2-7	-	TRBV7-2	CASSGSTYEQYF	TGTGCCAGCAGCGGGAGTACCTACGAGCAGTACTTC
many	TRBJ2-5	-	TRBV20-1	CSAYGGQETQYF	TGCAGTGCCTACGGGGGCCAAGAGACCCAGTACTTC
-	TRBJ1-5	TRBD1	TRBV30	CAWTRQGSDQPQHF	TGTGCCTGGACCAGACAGGGGTCAGATCAGCCCCAGCATTTT
few	TRBJ1-1	-	TRBV30	CAWSFGQWYTEAFF	TGTGCCTGGAGTTTTGGACAATGGTACACTGAAGCTTTCTTT
many	TRBJ2-5	TRBD2	TRBV27	CASSSGGHIETQYF	TGTGCCAGCAGTAGCGGGGGCCACATTGAGACCCAGTACTTC
-	TRBJ2-7	TRBD1	TRBV20-1	CSARDPRDSPYEQYF	TGCAGTGCTAGAGACCCTAGGGACAGCCCCTACGAGCAGTACTTC
-	TRBJ2-1	TRBD2	TRBV6-1	CASRWGLAGGWDEQFF	TGTGCCAGCAGATGGGGACTAGCGGGAGGTTGGGATGAGCAGTTCTTC
many	TRBJ2-2	-	TRBV28	CASSLGGTYNTGELFF	TGTGCCAGCAGTTTGGGAGGGACATATAACACCGGGGAGCTGTTTTTT
many	TRBJ1-2	-	TRBV6-2/TRBV6-3	CASSYEVHPGYTF	TGTGCCAGCAGTTACGAAGTCCATCCGGGCTACACCTTC